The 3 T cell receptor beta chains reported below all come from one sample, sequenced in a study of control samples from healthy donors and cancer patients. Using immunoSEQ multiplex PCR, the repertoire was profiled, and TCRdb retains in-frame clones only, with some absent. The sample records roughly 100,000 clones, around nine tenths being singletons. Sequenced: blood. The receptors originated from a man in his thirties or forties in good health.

The CDR3 reads CASSTQQGEVSNQPQHF. CDR3 nucleotides: TGTGCCAGTAGTACCCAACAGGGGGAGGTGAGCAATCAGCCCCAGCATTTT. The chain joins TRBV19 to TRBJ1-5; 8 nucleotides match TRBD1. With 4 bases clipped from V and 1 base from J, the junction kept 9 bases outside the gene matches. CDR3 length: 17 amino acids. Germline V CDR1 and CDR2: LNHDA, SQIVND (reference sequence).

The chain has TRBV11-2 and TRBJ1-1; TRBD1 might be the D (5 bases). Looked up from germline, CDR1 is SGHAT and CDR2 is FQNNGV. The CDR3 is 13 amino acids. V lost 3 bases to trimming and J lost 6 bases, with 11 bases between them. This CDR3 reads CASSLDLGAEAFF. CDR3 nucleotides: TGTGCCAGCAGCTTGGATTTGGGGGCTGAAGCTTTCTTT.

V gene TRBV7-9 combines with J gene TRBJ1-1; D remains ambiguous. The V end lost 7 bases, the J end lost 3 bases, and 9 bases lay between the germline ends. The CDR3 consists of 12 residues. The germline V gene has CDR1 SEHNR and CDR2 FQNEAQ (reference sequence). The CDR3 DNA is TGTGCCAGCACCAGAAGTGACACTGAAGCTTTCTTT. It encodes CASTRSDTEAFF.